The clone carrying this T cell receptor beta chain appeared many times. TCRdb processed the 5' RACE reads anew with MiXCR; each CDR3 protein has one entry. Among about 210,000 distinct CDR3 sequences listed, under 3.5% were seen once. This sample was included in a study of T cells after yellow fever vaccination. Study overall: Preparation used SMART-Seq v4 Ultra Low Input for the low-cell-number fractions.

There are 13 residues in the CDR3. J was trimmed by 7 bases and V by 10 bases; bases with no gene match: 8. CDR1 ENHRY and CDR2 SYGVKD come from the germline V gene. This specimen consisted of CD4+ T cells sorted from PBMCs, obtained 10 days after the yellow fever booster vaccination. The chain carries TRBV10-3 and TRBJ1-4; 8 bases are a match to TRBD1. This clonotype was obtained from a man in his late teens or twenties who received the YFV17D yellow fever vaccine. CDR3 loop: CATKTGDREKLFF. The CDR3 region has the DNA TGTGCCACCAAGACAGGGGACCGTGAAAAACTGTTTTTT.